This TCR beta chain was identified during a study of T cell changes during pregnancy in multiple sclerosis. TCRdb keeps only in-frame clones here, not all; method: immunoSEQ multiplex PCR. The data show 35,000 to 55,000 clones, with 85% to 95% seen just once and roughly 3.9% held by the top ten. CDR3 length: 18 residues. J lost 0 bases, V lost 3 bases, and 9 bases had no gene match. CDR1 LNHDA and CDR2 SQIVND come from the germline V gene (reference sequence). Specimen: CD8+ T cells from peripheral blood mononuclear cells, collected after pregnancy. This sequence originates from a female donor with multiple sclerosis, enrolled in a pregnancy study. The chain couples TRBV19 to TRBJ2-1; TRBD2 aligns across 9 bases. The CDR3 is CASSMDLAGMISYNEQFF. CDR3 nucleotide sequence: TGTGCCAGTAGTATGGACCTAGCGGGAATGATCTCCTACAATGAGCAGTTCTTC.